This TCR beta chain was sequenced in a study of molecular identifiers for immune sequencing clone quantification. For the study at large: With replicates, the RNA of about 20,000 or 100,000 naive CD8 cells was split five ways and four were sequenced. Study findings and constraints: Identical TCR molecules sharing a barcode could underestimate highly expanded clone sizes.

TCRdb analysed the PCR reads with MiXCR anew, one entry per CDR3 protein. The top ten hold approximately 0.9% of the sample, which has about 640,000 distinct CDR3 sequences, 15% to 20% seen once. Naive CD8 T cells were picked out by sorting for CD8+CD4-CCR7+CD45RA+. This clonotype was recorded many times. Its antigen is unidentified. This CDR3 has 13 residues. The ends lost 8 bases at V and 3 bases at J; junction bases unmatched: 5. The V gene's germline CDR1 is MNHEY and CDR2 SVGEGT. The sequencing sample was made of naive CD8+ T cells from blood, with Jurkat cell RNA spiked in. As for subset: FACS-sorted CD8+CD4-CCR7+CD45RA+ naive T cells. The chain joins TRBV6-2 or TRBV6-3 to TRBJ2-7, with 9 bases identical to TRBD1. This TCR was recovered from a human donor in good health. Some libraries in this study had Jurkat cell RNA spiked in. The CDR3 loop reads CASDRGAYYEQYF. The CDR3 DNA follows: TGTGCCAGCGACAGGGGGGCTTACTACGAGCAGTACTTC.